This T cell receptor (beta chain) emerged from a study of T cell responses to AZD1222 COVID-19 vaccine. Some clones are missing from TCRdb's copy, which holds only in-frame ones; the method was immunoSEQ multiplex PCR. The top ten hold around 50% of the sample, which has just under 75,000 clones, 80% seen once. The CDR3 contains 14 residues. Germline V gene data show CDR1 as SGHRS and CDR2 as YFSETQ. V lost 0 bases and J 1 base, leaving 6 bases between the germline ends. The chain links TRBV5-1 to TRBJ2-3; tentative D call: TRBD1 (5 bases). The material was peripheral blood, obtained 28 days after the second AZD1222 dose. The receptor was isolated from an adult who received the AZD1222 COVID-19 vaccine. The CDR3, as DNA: TGCGCCAGCAGCTTGGTACAGGGCACAGATACGCAGTATTTT. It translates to CASSLVQGTDTQYF.